This T cell receptor (beta chain) came from a study of blood T cell repertoires in COVID-19. Across the whole study: Specimens from acute and convalescent COVID-19 originated in the United States, Italy and Spain. The cDNA or gDNA used as material had been derived from T cells, B-cell-depleted T cells, or PBMCs.

This clone was seen at least ten times. The CDR3 extends over 15 amino acids. Trimming left V 6 bases short and J 4 bases short, with 16 bases between. Germline V gene data show CDR1 as MDHEN and CDR2 as SYDVKM. Clones were sequenced by immunoSEQ multiplex PCR, and TCRdb holds only the in-frame ones, with some missing. This sample yields 110,000 to 150,000 clones, of which roughly 78% are seen a single time; over 5% belongs to the top ten. The TCR comes from a woman aged 45 to 65 who had recovered from COVID-19. This chain connects TRBV28 to TRBJ2-1; tentative D call: TRBD2 (7 bases). Sequencing was performed on PBMCs or T cells enriched from blood (not recorded which). DNA of the CDR3: TGTGCCAGCAGAGATTCGGGGGGCGAGTACAATGAGCAGTTCTTC. Protein product: CASRDSGGEYNEQFF.